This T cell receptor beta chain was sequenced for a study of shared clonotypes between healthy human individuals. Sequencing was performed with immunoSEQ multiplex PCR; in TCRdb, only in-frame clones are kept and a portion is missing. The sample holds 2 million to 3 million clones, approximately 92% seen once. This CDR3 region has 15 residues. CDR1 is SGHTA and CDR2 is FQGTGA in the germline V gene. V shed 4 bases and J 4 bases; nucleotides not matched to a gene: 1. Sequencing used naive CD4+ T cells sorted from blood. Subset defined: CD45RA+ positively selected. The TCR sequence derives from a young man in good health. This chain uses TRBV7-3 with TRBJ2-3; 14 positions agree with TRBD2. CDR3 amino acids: CASSSTSGGADTQYF. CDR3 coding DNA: TGTGCCAGCAGCTCGACTAGCGGGGGGGCAGATACGCAGTATTTT.